One T cell receptor (beta chain) is described in this entry. The assay was immunoSEQ multiplex PCR, and TCRdb's table has in-frame clones only and misses some. The sample carries about 290,000 clones, around four fifths recorded once. These data belong to a study of blood T cell repertoires in COVID-19. Per germline, CDR1 MNHEY and CDR2 SMNVEV (reference sequence). The germline V and J ends were trimmed by 5 bases and 5 bases, with 12 bases remaining between them. The CDR3 length is 13 residues. The gene calls are TRBV27 and TRBJ1-2, with D possibly TRBD1 on 5 matching bases. Sequencing was carried out using peripheral blood. The receptor comes from a woman aged 50 to 65 with active or convalescent COVID-19. The CDR3 bases are TGTGCCAGCAGTGGGGGGTTTGGGTATGGCTACACCTTC. Amino acid sequence: CASSGGFGYGYTF.